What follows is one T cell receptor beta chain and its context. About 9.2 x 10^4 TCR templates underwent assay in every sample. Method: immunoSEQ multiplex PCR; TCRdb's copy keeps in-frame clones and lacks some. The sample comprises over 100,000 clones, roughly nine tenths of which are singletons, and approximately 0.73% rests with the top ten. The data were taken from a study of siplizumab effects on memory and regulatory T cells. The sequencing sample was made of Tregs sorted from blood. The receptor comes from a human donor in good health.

The CDR3 bases are TGTGCCAGCAGCTTAGCGGGGGGCAGGGTTGGAGATACGCAGTATTTT. Its translation: CASSLAGGRVGDTQYF. The gene calls are TRBV7-6 and TRBJ2-3; D could derive from TRBD1 or TRBD2 (6 bases each). CDR1 is SGHVS and CDR2 is FNYEAQ in the germline V gene. The CDR3 loop spans 16 amino acids. Trimming took 0 bases from V and 5 from J, leaving 15 bases between them.